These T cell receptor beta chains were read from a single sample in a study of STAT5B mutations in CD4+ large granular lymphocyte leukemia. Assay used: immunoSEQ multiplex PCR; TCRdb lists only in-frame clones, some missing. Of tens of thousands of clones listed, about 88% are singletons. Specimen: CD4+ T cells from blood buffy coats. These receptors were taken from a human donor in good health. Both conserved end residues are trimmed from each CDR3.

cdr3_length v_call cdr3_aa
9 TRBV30 AWSTGDGYT
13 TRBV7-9 ASKVAGSANYGYT
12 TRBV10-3 AIRPGQITDTQY
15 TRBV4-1 ASSQGQGPYSNQPQH
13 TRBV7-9 ASSLGGGTSGPQH
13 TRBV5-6 ASSLVTSGGYEQY
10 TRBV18 ASSMYQETQY
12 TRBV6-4 ASRRDPGAGELF
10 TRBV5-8 ASISGDQPQH
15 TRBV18 ASSPPSGGPTDQPQH
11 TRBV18 ASSPSGTDTQY
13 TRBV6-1 ASRDLFGGEYTQY
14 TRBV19 ASSIVASGAYNEQF
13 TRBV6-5 ASRAGGDSYNEQF
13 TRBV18 ASSLAGQVQETQY
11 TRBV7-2 ASSWDRGHEQY
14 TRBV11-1 ASSGVGGGAAVTQY
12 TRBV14 ASSPGTGNTEAF
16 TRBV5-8 ASSFGPGTGTGANVLT
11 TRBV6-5 ASSYGRGSTIY
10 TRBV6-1 ASRDSNQPQH
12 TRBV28 ASSFQGPVSGYT
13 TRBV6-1 ASSEFRYSNQPQH
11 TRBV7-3 ASSLTGTGMWY
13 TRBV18 ASSPRDSLNTEAF
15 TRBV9 ASSPSPGTVNTGELF
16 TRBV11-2 ASGADRLRPSYNTEAF
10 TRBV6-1 ASSELTGKQY
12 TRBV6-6 ASTITLTLGELF
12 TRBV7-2 ASIRGTYTGELF
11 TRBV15 ATSREGGYGYT
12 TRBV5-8 ASSFSRNTGELF
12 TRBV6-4 ANEPGLAGYEQY
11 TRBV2 ASGLAVPGELF
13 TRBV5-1 ASSLAAGSGNTIY
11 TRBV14 ASSQENRVEQY
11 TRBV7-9 ASSFLWAEKLF
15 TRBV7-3 ASSPGLAGNLFNEQF
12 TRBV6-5 AGRPTSGANVLT
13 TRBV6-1 ATSPSQGIVEGYT
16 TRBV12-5 ASGLGLAGPTGSGELF
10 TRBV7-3 ASSGAADTQY
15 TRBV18 ASSPEGQGTSGNTIY
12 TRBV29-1 SVAVVGGLNEQF
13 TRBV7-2 ASSLDSNDNQPQH
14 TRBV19 ASSIFRSYSYNEQF
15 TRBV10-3 AISNSFGGLNTGELF
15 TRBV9 ASSSSPGTGGGYGYT
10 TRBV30 AWSVPGQPQH
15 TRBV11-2 ASSSFKGSLIPNTIY